This T cell receptor beta chain was recorded in a study of CD8 T cells in ankylosing spondylitis. Whole-study results and caveats: The clones that were linked to disease were reported to be significantly enriched in matched synovial fluid samples from ankylosing spondylitis patients. Among TCR beta sequences, a motif of several highly homologous variants appeared characteristic of ankylosing spondylitis blood.

MiXCR was run by TCRdb on the 5' RACE reads, yielding one entry per CDR3 protein. The table shows fewer than 250,000 distinct CDR3 sequences, with 15% to 20% occurring only once. Of note for this clonotype: Its antigen is undetermined.

Trimming stripped 4 bases from V and 3 bases from J, with 16 bases between. Germline CDR1 reads SGHRS; CDR2 reads YFSETQ. The CDR3 totals 15 residues. This chain joins TRBV5-1 and TRBJ1-1; D ambiguous. The sequenced material came from blood, either unsorted or a sorted T cell fraction (not recorded which). This clonotype originated in a male donor with ankylosing spondylitis. The CDR3 here is CASSPGPDDYTEAFF. DNA of the CDR3: TGCGCCAGCAGCCCTGGTCCCGACGATTACACTGAAGCTTTCTTT.